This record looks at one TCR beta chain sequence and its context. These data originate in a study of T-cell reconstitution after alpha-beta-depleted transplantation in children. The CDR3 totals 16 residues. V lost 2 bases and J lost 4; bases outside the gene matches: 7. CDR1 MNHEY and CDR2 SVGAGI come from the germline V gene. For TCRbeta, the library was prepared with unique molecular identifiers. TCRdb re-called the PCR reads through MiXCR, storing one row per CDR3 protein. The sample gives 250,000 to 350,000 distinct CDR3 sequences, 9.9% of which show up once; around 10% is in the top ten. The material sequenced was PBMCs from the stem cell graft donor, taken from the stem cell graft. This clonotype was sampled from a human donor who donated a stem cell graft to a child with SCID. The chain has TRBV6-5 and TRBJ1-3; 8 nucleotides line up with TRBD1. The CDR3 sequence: CASSYPGTGLGNTIYF. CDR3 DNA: TGTGCCAGCAGTTACCCCGGGACAGGATTAGGAAACACCATATATTTT.